This TCR beta chain was found in a study of early T cells in non-severe SARS-CoV-2 infection. Findings and caveats of the study: Matching results from VDJdb favored anti-spike CD8 responses, leaving private and CD4 specificities undetected.

This clonotype was detected only a few times. Its antigen is still unknown. With 4 bases clipped from V and 7 bases from J, the junction kept 1 base outside the gene matches. The CDR3 loop spans 11 amino acids. CDR1 is ENHRY, CDR2 SYGVKD, per germline. The protocol attached unique molecular identifiers to individual cDNA molecules. TCRdb used MiXCR to reprocess the 5' RACE reads, holding one entry per CDR3 protein. The table lists about 45,000 distinct CDR3 sequences, under 14% of them singletons. Sequenced sample: whole blood. This chain joins TRBV10-3 and TRBJ2-7, with TRBD2 identical over 7 bases. The clonotype originates from an adult who was a healthcare worker with PCR-confirmed SARS-CoV-2 infection or an uninfected control (not recorded which). CDR3 sequence reads: CAISGTREQYF. Written as DNA, the CDR3 is TGTGCCATCAGTGGGACTAGAGAGCAGTACTTC.